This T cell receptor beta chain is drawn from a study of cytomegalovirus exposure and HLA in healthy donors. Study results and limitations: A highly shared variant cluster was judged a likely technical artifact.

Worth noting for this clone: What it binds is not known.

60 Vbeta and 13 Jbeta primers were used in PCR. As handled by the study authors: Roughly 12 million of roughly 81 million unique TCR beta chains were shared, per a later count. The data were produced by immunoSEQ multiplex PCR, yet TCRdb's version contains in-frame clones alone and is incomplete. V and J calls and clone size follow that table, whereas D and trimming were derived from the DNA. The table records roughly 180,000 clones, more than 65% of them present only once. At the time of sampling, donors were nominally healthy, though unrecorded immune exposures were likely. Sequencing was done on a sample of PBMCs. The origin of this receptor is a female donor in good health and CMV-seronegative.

CDR3 region: CSVGVTSGDNEQFF. In DNA, the CDR3 is TGCAGCGTTGGGGTCACTAGCGGAGACAATGAGCAGTTCTTC. The chain recombines TRBV29-1 with TRBJ2-1, with 8 bases identical to TRBD2. The V gene's germline CDR1 is SQVTM and CDR2 ANQGSEA. The V segment lost 4 bases and the J segment 5 bases; nucleotides outside the gene matches: 7. The CDR3 totals 14 residues.